This T cell receptor beta chain was retrieved from a study of beta chain features in type 1 diabetes. The germline gives CDR1 SGHNT, CDR2 YYREEE (reference sequence). The CDR3 is made up of 16 amino acids. V lost 0 bases to trimming and J lost 0 bases, with 12 bases between them. Isolated RNA was reverse transcribed in full, so expressed TCRB transcripts were sequenced. Clones were read by immunoSEQ multiplex PCR, and TCRdb kept only the in-frame ones, dropping some. In the table there are 900,000 or so clones, 17% of which are singletons. V is TRBV5-4 and J is TRBJ1-1; D not resolved. Sequencing was carried out using naive CD4+ T cells from blood. The TCR sequence derives from a young woman in good health. CDR3 region: CASSLGAGIVNTEAFF. CDR3 DNA sequence: TGTGCCAGCAGCTTGGGCGCAGGAATCGTGAACACTGAAGCTTTCTTT. The full variable domain, completed using reference TRBV5-4 and TRBJ1-1, is ETGVTQSPTHLIKTRGQQVTLRCSSQSGHNTVSWYQQALGQGPQFIFQYYREEENGRGNFPPRFSGLQFPNYSSELNVNALELDDSALYLCASSLGAGIVNTEAFFGQGTRLTVV.